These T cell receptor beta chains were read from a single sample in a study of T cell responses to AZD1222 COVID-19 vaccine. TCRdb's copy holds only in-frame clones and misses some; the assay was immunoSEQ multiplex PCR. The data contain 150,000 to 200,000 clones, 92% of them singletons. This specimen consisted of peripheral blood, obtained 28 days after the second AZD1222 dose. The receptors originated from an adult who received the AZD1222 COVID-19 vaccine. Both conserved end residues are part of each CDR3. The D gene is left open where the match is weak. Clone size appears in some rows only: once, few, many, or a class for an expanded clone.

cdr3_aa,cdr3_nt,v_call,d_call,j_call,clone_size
CATSRELWVSPLHF,TGTGCCACCAGCAGAGAGTTGTGGGTCTCACCCCTCCACTTT,TRBV15,NA,TRBJ1-6,NA
CASHKSGTPYEQYF,TGTGCCAGCCACAAGTCAGGTACGCCCTACGAGCAGTACTTC,TRBV5-6,NA,TRBJ2-7,NA
CASSLGGLAVGETQYF,TGTGCCAGCAGCTTGGGGGGACTAGCGGTAGGAGAGACCCAGTACTTC,TRBV5-8,TRBD2,TRBJ2-5,NA
CSVTAGTANTEAFF,TGCAGCGTGACGGCCGGGACAGCGAACACTGAAGCTTTCTTT,TRBV29-1,TRBD1,TRBJ1-1,NA
CASSLGSIRMNTEAFF,TGTGCCAGCAGTTTAGGATCCATCCGGATGAACACTGAAGCTTTCTTT,TRBV27,NA,TRBJ1-1,few
CASSGQGRGDEKLFF,TGTGCCAGCTCGGGACAGGGGAGGGGTGATGAAAAACTGTTTTTT,TRBV6-5,TRBD1,TRBJ1-4,NA
CASSIPGWDTEAFF,TGTGCCAGTAGTATACCGGGGTGGGACACTGAAGCTTTCTTT,TRBV19,NA,TRBJ1-1,NA
CASSPLVGQVLRGISGNTIYF,TGTGCCAGCTCACCACTCGTAGGACAGGTCCTTCGGGGTATCTCTGGAAACACCATATATTTT,TRBV18,TRBD1,TRBJ1-3,NA
CASSTRDRGDQPQHF,TGTGCCAGTAGTACCCGGGACAGGGGAGATCAGCCCCAGCATTTT,TRBV19,TRBD1,TRBJ1-5,NA
CASSYTEQFIYF,TGTGCCAGCAGTTACACGGAACAGTTCATATATTTT,TRBV6-6,NA,TRBJ1-3,NA
CAISAVQRTGELFF,TGTGCCATCAGTGCTGTACAGCGCACCGGGGAGCTGTTTTTT,TRBV10-3,NA,TRBJ2-2,NA
CASSYGPNQPQHF,TGTGCCAGCAGTTACGGTCCAAATCAGCCCCAGCATTTT,TRBV6-2/TRBV6-3,NA,TRBJ1-5,once
CASSHKDDRAKYEQYF,TGTGCCAGCTCCCATAAAGACGACAGGGCTAAGTACGAGCAGTACTTC,TRBV18,TRBD1,TRBJ2-7,NA
CASNKGNGYTF,TGTGCCAGCAATAAAGGGAATGGCTACACCTTC,TRBV6-5,NA,TRBJ1-2,NA
CASSLVGGGVDYGYTF,TGCGCCAGCAGCTTGGTGGGAGGGGGCGTCGACTATGGCTACACCTTC,TRBV5-1,TRBD1,TRBJ1-2,NA
CASSPPRGTLNTEAFF,TGTGCCAGCTCACCACCCCGGGGGACCCTGAACACTGAAGCTTTCTTT,TRBV18,NA,TRBJ1-1,NA
CASSETAGGVTQYF,TGTGCCAGCAGCGAGACGGCGGGGGGGGTGACGCAGTATTTT,TRBV7-2,TRBD2,TRBJ2-3,NA
CASSGHYTEAFF,TGTGCCAGCAGTGGGCACTACACTGAAGCTTTCTTT,TRBV2,NA,TRBJ1-1,NA
CASRPMGLYGYTF,TGTGCCAGCAGACCGATGGGACTCTATGGCTACACCTTC,TRBV12-3/TRBV12-4,NA,TRBJ1-2,NA
CASSSGSEWAFF,TGTGCCAGCAGTTCGGGGAGCGAATGGGCTTTCTTT,TRBV12-3/TRBV12-4,NA,TRBJ1-1,NA
CASSLEGAPLHF,TGTGCCAGCAGCTTAGAAGGGGCACCCCTCCACTTT,TRBV7-9,NA,TRBJ1-6,NA
CASSYPRIGMNQPQHF,TGTGCCAGCAGTTACCCGCGGATTGGGATGAATCAGCCCCAGCATTTT,TRBV28,NA,TRBJ1-5,few
CASSSRGWDWGYNEQFF,TGTGCCAGCAGCTCCCGGGGGTGGGACTGGGGATACAATGAGCAGTTCTTC,TRBV7-9,NA,TRBJ2-1,once
CASSLLASTDTQYF,TGTGCCAGCAGTTTACTGGCTAGCACAGATACGCAGTATTTT,TRBV27,NA,TRBJ2-3,NA
CSAREKVSAFF,TGCAGTGCTAGAGAAAAGGTATCGGCTTTCTTT,TRBV20-1,NA,TRBJ1-1,few
CASSVTGRDTEAFF,TGTGCCAGCAGCGTGACAGGGAGGGACACTGAAGCTTTCTTT,TRBV6-5,TRBD1,TRBJ1-1,NA
CASSQDWSGETQYF,TGTGCCAGCAGCCAAGATTGGTCGGGGGAGACCCAGTACTTC,TRBV14,NA,TRBJ2-5,NA
CASSNSLGRPSGSYEQYF,TGTGCCAGCAGCAACAGTCTCGGGCGGCCTAGCGGCTCCTACGAGCAGTACTTC,TRBV3-1/TRBV3-2,TRBD2,TRBJ2-7,NA
CAWSPSRTGKLNYGYTF,TGTGCCTGGAGTCCGTCCCGGACAGGGAAGTTAAACTATGGCTACACCTTC,TRBV30,TRBD1,TRBJ1-2,NA
CASSERGVDTQYF,TGTGCCAGCAGTGAGCGGGGGGTGGATACGCAGTATTTT,TRBV6-1,TRBD2,TRBJ2-3,NA
CASSDPGGPEQFF,TGTGCCAGCAGTGACCCCGGAGGCCCCGAGCAGTTCTTC,TRBV25-1,NA,TRBJ2-1,NA
CASSPTSGVRETQYF,TGTGCCAGCTCACCGACTAGCGGGGTGAGAGAGACCCAGTACTTC,TRBV18,TRBD2,TRBJ2-5,NA
CASSNDRGGNGYTF,TGTGCCAGCAGCAACGACAGGGGTGGGAATGGCTACACCTTC,TRBV4-2,TRBD1,TRBJ1-2,NA
CASSSGTGSPLHF,TGCGCCAGCAGTTCCGGGACAGGATCACCCCTCCACTTT,TRBV4-1,TRBD1,TRBJ1-6,NA
CASSPSDGNTEAFF,TGTGCCAGCAGCCCCTCGGACGGGAACACTGAAGCTTTCTTT,TRBV3-1/TRBV3-2,NA,TRBJ1-1,NA
CASSRMGQGGNTIYF,TGTGCCAGCAGCCGTATGGGACAGGGTGGAAACACCATATATTTT,TRBV5-6,TRBD1,TRBJ1-3,NA
CASSWTSGSYNEQFF,TGTGCCAGCAGCTGGACTAGCGGTTCCTACAATGAGCAGTTCTTC,TRBV7-9,TRBD2,TRBJ2-1,NA
CASSEAGPKETQYF,TGTGCCAGCAGTGAAGCTGGGCCTAAAGAGACCCAGTACTTC,TRBV6-1,NA,TRBJ2-5,NA
CASSLGSYNSPLHF,TGTGCCAGCAGCTTAGGCTCCTATAATTCACCCCTCCACTTT,TRBV5-6,NA,TRBJ1-6,NA
CASIGVRHFEQYF,TGTGCCAGCATCGGGGTAAGACACTTCGAGCAGTACTTC,TRBV2,NA,TRBJ2-7,NA
CAAGGGSGNTEAFF,TGTGCCGCCGGGGGGGGCAGTGGGAACACTGAAGCTTTCTTT,TRBV28,NA,TRBJ1-1,NA
CASSLRERVEAFF,TGTGCCAGCAGCTTAAGGGAAAGGGTGGAAGCTTTCTTT,TRBV7-9,NA,TRBJ1-1,NA
CASSEPRGAGTEAFF,TGTGCCAGCAGTGAACCCAGGGGCGCGGGTACTGAAGCTTTCTTT,TRBV2,NA,TRBJ1-1,NA
CASSSGTSAYNEQFF,TGTGCCAGCAGCTCCGGGACTAGCGCCTACAATGAGCAGTTCTTC,TRBV6-6,TRBD2,TRBJ2-1,NA
CASRSDPGRENEKLFF,TGTGCCAGCAGATCAGATCCGGGACGGGAGAATGAAAAACTGTTTTTT,TRBV6-6,NA,TRBJ1-4,few
CAISGPRAAETQYF,TGTGCCATCAGTGGCCCTAGGGCCGCAGAGACCCAGTACTTC,TRBV10-3,NA,TRBJ2-5,NA
CSDGTEETQYF,TGCAGCGACGGGACGGAGGAGACCCAGTACTTC,TRBV29-1,NA,TRBJ2-5,NA
CASSLKGGVNTEAFF,TGTGCCAGCAGTCTCAAAGGGGGGGTAAACACTGAAGCTTTCTTT,TRBV28,NA,TRBJ1-1,NA
CASSQEGNRAYEQYF,TGTGCCAGCAGCCAAGAGGGGAACAGGGCCTACGAGCAGTACTTC,TRBV3-1/TRBV3-2,NA,TRBJ2-7,once